Below are 29 T cell receptor beta chains sequenced from a single sample in a study of CD8 T cells in ankylosing spondylitis. TCRdb reanalysed the 5' RACE reads using MiXCR and keeps one entry per CDR3 protein. The profile shows roughly 250,000 distinct CDR3 sequences, 10% of them singletons. Sequencing was performed on blood, either unsorted or a sorted T cell fraction (not recorded which). The source is a male donor with ankylosing spondylitis or in good health (not recorded which).

A few counts support this clonotype. The chain employs TRBV24-1 and TRBJ2-7; 8 bases line up with TRBD1. V shed 9 bases and J 2 bases; nucleotides not matched to a gene: 2. The CDR3 spans 12 residues. Germline CDR1 KGHDR, CDR2 SFDVKD. The chain's CDR3 is CATGQGAYEQYF. The CDR3 DNA sequence: TGTGCCACCGGACAGGGTGCCTACGAGCAGTACTTC.

This clonotype was recorded at least ten times. The V call is TRBV12-3 or TRBV12-4, the J call TRBJ2-1; TRBD2 matches at 7 bases. The CDR3 spans 15 residues. V was pared by 8 bases and J by 4 bases, with 11 bases of the junction left unmatched. The CDR3 spells CASSFRGAGYNEQFF. Here the CDR3 DNA reads TGTGCCAGCTCCTTTAGGGGAGCGGGGTACAATGAGCAGTTCTTC.

This clonotype was found many times. In DNA, the CDR3 is TGCGCCAGCAGCCCTCCGGTCGGGGAAAAACTGTTTTTT. Its translation is CASSPPVGEKLFF. The chain has TRBV4-1 and TRBJ1-4; unclear D gene. V dropped 4 bases and J dropped 8 bases, with 11 bases sitting between them. Germline values: CDR1 MGHRA, CDR2 YSYEKL. The CDR3 is 13 amino acids.

This clonotype has just a few counts. The chain employs TRBV12-3 or TRBV12-4 and TRBJ2-7, with TRBD2 matching 9 bases. CDR3 length equals 14 residues. Unmatched junction bases numbered 10, after V lost 6 bases and J lost 7 bases. The CDR3 DNA reads as TGTGCCAGCAGCCCTACCCTAGCGGGGTGGGAGCAGTACTTC. Its translation: CASSPTLAGWEQYF.

This clonotype was picked up many times. The chain is built from TRBV10-2 and TRBJ2-1; a possible D gene is TRBD1 (6 bases). The CDR3 is made up of 13 amino acids. The germline CDR1 and CDR2 sequences are WSHSY and SAAADI. V shed 0 bases and J shed 9 bases, with 9 bases lying between them. Here the CDR3 reads CASSESQGTEQFF. The CDR3 DNA is TGCGCCAGCAGTGAGTCACAGGGTACTGAGCAGTTCTTC.

This chain uses TRBV7-9 with TRBJ1-4, with D unresolved. This CDR3 is 14 amino acids long. Germline V CDR1 and CDR2: SEHNR, FQNEAQ (reference sequence). V was cut by 0 bases and J by 3 bases, with 5 bases left in between. The CDR3 spells CASSLAGSNEKLFF. The CDR3 DNA reads as TGTGCCAGCAGCTTAGCAGGGTCTAATGAAAAACTGTTTTTT.

This clonotype was counted many times. The chain couples TRBV29-1 to TRBJ2-1; TRBD1 or TRBD2 may be the D gene (6 bases each). This CDR3 region has 15 residues. Germline CDR1 is SQVTM and CDR2 is ANQGSEA. Trimming removed 4 bases at V and 3 bases at J, with 16 bases between. Here the CDR3 DNA reads TGCAGCGTTGTCTTCTGGGGGGCGGGCTACAATGAGCAGTTCTTC. This codes for CSVVFWGAGYNEQFF.

Note on this clonotype: This may arise from a read error, as a much more abundant clone is one base away. This chain joins TRBV25-1 and TRBJ2-5; TRBD1 aligns across 10 bases. The CDR3 spans 15 residues. The V gene's germline CDR1 is MGHDK and CDR2 SYGVNS. The CDR3 loop is CTSSGTGVGKETQYF. The CDR3, as DNA: TGTACCAGCAGTGGGACAGGGGTAGGGAAAGAGACCCAGTACTTC.

V and J are TRBV5-5 and TRBJ1-5; D is unclear. CDR3 length: 15 residues. Germline CDR1 and CDR2: SGHKS and YYEKEE (reference sequence). Trimming removed 1 base at V and 0 bases at J, with 8 bases between. The CDR3 protein is CASSLSGYSNQPQHF. The CDR3 DNA sequence: TGTGCCAGCAGCTTGAGCGGATATAGCAATCAGCCCCAGCATTTT.

V is TRBV3-1 and J is TRBJ2-1, with D tentatively TRBD1 or TRBD2 (5 bases each). Trimming removed 10 bases at V and 7 bases at J, with 17 bases between. Germline loops: CDR1 LGHDT, CDR2 YNNKEL (reference sequence). The CDR3 extends over 13 amino acids. DNA of the CDR3: TGTGCCACGGGAACCGGGGCGCTGAATGAGCAGTTCTTC. It specifies CATGTGALNEQFF.

This clonotype was observed many times. J is TRBJ1-1 and V is TRBV6-1; D call uncertain. This CDR3 is 13 amino acids long. V shed 7 bases and J shed 8 bases, with 17 bases lying between them. The germline V gene has CDR1 MNHNS and CDR2 SASEGT. DNA for the CDR3: TGTGCCAGCACTACGACCTCGGTGGGCGAAGCTTTCTTT. Its protein is CASTTTSVGEAFF.

A note on this clonotype: This may stem from a read error, because a much larger clone lies one nucleotide away. V gene TRBV7-6 combines with J gene TRBJ2-3; D is unresolved. CDR1 is SGHVS and CDR2 is FNYEAQ in the germline V gene. This CDR3 has 14 residues. The CDR3 reads CTSSLVPLTDTQYF. CDR3 in DNA: TGTACCAGCAGCTTAGTTCCCCTCACAGATACGCAGTATTTT. Full variable domain (remainder filled in from reference TRBV7-6 and TRBJ2-3): GAGVSQSPRYKVTKRGQDVALRCDPISGHVSLYWYRQALGQGPEFLTYFNYEAQQDKSGLPNDRFSAERPEGSISTLTIQRTEQRDSAMYRCTSSLVPLTDTQYFGPGTRLTVL.

This clonotype was seen ten or more times. The rearrangement joins TRBV12-3 or TRBV12-4 to TRBJ1-4, with a tentative D call TRBD1 (6 bases). Trimming removed 1 base from V and 7 bases from J, with 10 bases in between. The CDR3 runs 14 residues. CDR3 amino acids: CASSLGQGIEKLFF. The CDR3 region has the DNA TGTGCCAGCAGTTTAGGGCAGGGGATTGAAAAACTGTTTTTT.

This clonotype was recorded at least ten times. This chain connects TRBV10-3 to TRBJ2-7; 7 positions agree with TRBD1. Germline trimming cut 10 bases from V and 0 bases from J; bases unmatched to any gene: 3. The CDR3 has 12 amino acids. Germline CDR1 and CDR2: ENHRY and SYGVKD. The CDR3 sequence: CATRQGSYEQYF. CDR3 bases: TGTGCCACAAGACAGGGCTCCTACGAGCAGTACTTC.

J is TRBJ1-2 and V is TRBV6-5, with D uncertain. The CDR3 runs to 16 residues. Germline V gene sequence: CDR1 MNHEY, CDR2 SVGAGI. Between the trimmed V and J ends, which lost 4 bases and 1 base, there was a span of 16 bases. For the CDR3, the DNA is TGTGCCAGCAGTTCTGGCGCGTTTTCCTTTAACTATGGCTACACCTTC. Protein: CASSSGAFSFNYGYTF.

This clonotype was seen many times. The genes are TRBV28 and TRBJ2-7; D may be TRBD1 (6 bases). The ends were cut back, 4 bases at V and 6 bases at J, with 22 bases in the middle. CDR1 and CDR2 (germline): MDHEN, SYDVKM. The CDR3 consists of 16 residues. DNA of the CDR3: TGTGCCAGCAGTTCTATCGGGGACAACCGGGCGGGCGAGCAGTACTTC. It is translated as CASSSIGDNRAGEQYF. Using reference TRBV28 and TRBJ2-7 for the parts outside the CDR3, the full variable domain is DVKVTQSSRYLVKRTGEKVFLECVQDMDHENMFWYRQDPGLGLRLIYFSYDVKMKEKGDIPEGYSVSREKKERFSLILESASTNQTSMYLCASSSIGDNRAGEQYFGPGTRLTVT.

This clonotype was observed a handful of times. V gene TRBV6-4 combines with J gene TRBJ1-1; TRBD1 is a possible D gene (6 bases). The CDR3 runs 16 residues. Trimming shortened V by 4 bases and J by 0 bases, and 15 bases separated the two germline ends. Germline values: CDR1 MRHNA, CDR2 SNTAGT. DNA for the CDR3: TGTGCCAGCAGTGTGCGAGGGGGGGCGATGAACACTGAAGCTTTCTTT. Translating gives CASSVRGGAMNTEAFF.

This clonotype was observed many times. This chain links TRBV7-2 with TRBJ2-3; TRBD2 matches at 9 bases. V was pared by 3 bases and J by 5 bases, with 9 bases of the junction left unmatched. The CDR3 extends over 16 amino acids. Germline-derived CDR1 and CDR2 are SGHTA and FQGNSA. The CDR3 nucleotides read TGTGCCAGCAGCTTCGGCGGCGGGAGGGCCTTAGATACGCAGTATTTT. Its protein product is CASSFGGGRALDTQYF.

The gene calls are TRBV7-2 and TRBJ2-1; weak D call: TRBD1 (6 bases). Trimming stripped 5 bases from V and 6 bases from J, with 17 bases between. This CDR3 comprises 15 residues. The germline CDR1 and CDR2 sequences are SGHTA and FQGNSA. CDR3 DNA sequence: TGTGCCAGCAGCAAACAGGGACCTCAGGTCAATGAGCAGTTCTTC. It translates to CASSKQGPQVNEQFF.

This clonotype was seen repeatedly, ten times or more. The V call is TRBV10-2, the J call TRBJ1-5; D is unresolved. CDR3 size: 16 residues. V dropped 0 bases and J dropped 6 bases, with 15 bases sitting between them. CDR1 is WSHSY, CDR2 SAAADI, per germline. The CDR3 region has the DNA TGCGCCAGCAGTGAGTCGAGGATGGGAGGGAGTCAGCCCCAGCATTTT. Translating gives CASSESRMGGSQPQHF.

In regard to this clonotype: A much larger clone sits a single nucleotide away, making a read error possible. V usage is TRBV20-1 and J usage is TRBJ2-7, with D perhaps assigned TRBD1 or TRBD2 (5 bases each). The ends were cut back, 3 bases at V and 3 bases at J, with 18 bases in the middle. The CDR3 has 15 amino acids. Germline values: CDR1 DFQATT, CDR2 SNEGSKA (reference sequence). CDR3 in DNA: TGCAGTGCTAGTGTGGTGGGGACGAGGATCTACGAGCAGTACTTC. Translation gives CSASVVGTRIYEQYF.

This clonotype was seen more than once but under ten times. The chain links TRBV7-2 to TRBJ1-5; D uncertain. This CDR3 has 13 amino acids. Deletions cut 2 bases from V and 5 bases from J, with 7 bases between. Germline loops: CDR1 SGHTA, CDR2 FQGNSA. CDR3 sequence: CASSLHTDQPQHF. CDR3 DNA: TGTGCCAGCAGCTTACATACAGATCAGCCCCAGCATTTT.

This clonotype was seen many times. V gene TRBV5-1 combines with J gene TRBJ1-1, with D tentatively TRBD1 (6 bases). Germline V gene lookup returns CDR1 SGHRS and CDR2 YFSETQ. The CDR3 consists of 14 residues. V was cut by 2 bases and J by 4 bases, with 12 bases left in between. CDR3 sequence: CASSLTGKGTEAFF. The CDR3 nucleotides read TGCGCCAGCAGCTTAACAGGGAAGGGCACTGAAGCTTTCTTT.

This clonotype appeared many times. The chain uses TRBV20-1 and TRBJ1-5; D may be TRBD1 (5 bases). This CDR3 contains 16 residues. Trimming removed 1 base from V and 1 base from J, with 14 bases in between. Germline V gene lookup returns CDR1 DFQATT and CDR2 SNEGSKA (reference sequence). The CDR3 coding sequence is TGCAGTGCTAGAGTTCCTAGGGGTGGGAGCAATCAGCCCCAGCATTTT. The encoded protein is CSARVPRGGSNQPQHF.

This clonotype was seen repeatedly, ten times or more. This chain uses TRBV27 with TRBJ2-1, with D possibly being TRBD2 (6 bases). CDR3 length equals 15 residues. Per germline, CDR1 MNHEY and CDR2 SMNVEV (reference sequence). V was trimmed by 5 bases and J by 1 base, leaving 12 bases between them. CDR3 bases: TGTGCCAGCAGTCCGGTGGAGGGGTCCTACAATGAGCAGTTCTTC. Protein product: CASSPVEGSYNEQFF.

This clonotype occurred many times. The chain links TRBV6-1 to TRBJ2-3; D not certain. The V and J ends lost 2 bases and 1 base respectively, with 10 bases between them. The CDR3 contains 15 residues. Germline CDR1 reads MNHNS; CDR2 reads SASEGT. In DNA, the CDR3 is TGTGCCAGCAGTGAATTGCGTGATCGCACAGATACGCAGTATTTT. Its protein is CASSELRDRTDTQYF.

This clonotype appeared many times. The chain recombines TRBV20-1 with TRBJ2-7; 15 nucleotides align to TRBD2. After removal of 2 bases from V and 4 bases from J, the junction contained 9 bases not matched to a gene. Germline CDR1 and CDR2: DFQATT and SNEGSKA (reference sequence). This CDR3 comprises 17 residues. The CDR3 sequence: CSARKGLAGGLAYEQYF. CDR3 in DNA: TGCAGTGCTAGAAAAGGACTAGCGGGAGGGCTGGCGTACGAGCAGTACTTC.

Ten or more counts support this clonotype. This chain links TRBV7-6 with TRBJ2-3; 8 bases agree with TRBD1. The CDR3 covers 15 residues. CDR1 is SGHVS, CDR2 FNYEAQ, per germline. J lost 4 bases, V lost 6 bases, and 9 bases had no gene match. CDR3 amino acids: CASRETGVSSDTQYF. The CDR3 DNA sequence: TGTGCCAGCAGGGAGACAGGGGTTAGCTCAGATACGCAGTATTTT. Combining the CDR3 with reference TRBV7-6 and TRBJ2-3 gives the whole variable domain GAGVSQSPRYKVTKRGQDVALRCDPISGHVSLYWYRQALGQGPEFLTYFNYEAQQDKSGLPNDRFSAERPEGSISTLTIQRTEQRDSAMYRCASRETGVSSDTQYFGPGTRLTVL.

There are a few counts of this clonotype. CDR3 in amino acids: CASSLVEAQGQTQYF. CDR3 coding DNA: TGTGCCAGCAGCTTGGTTGAGGCGCAGGGACAGACCCAGTACTTC. J is TRBJ2-5 and V is TRBV5-4; D may correspond to TRBD1 or TRBD2 (5 bases each). The CDR3 has 15 residues. The germline V and J ends were trimmed by 0 bases and 6 bases, with 15 bases remaining between them. Looked up from germline, CDR1 is SGHNT and CDR2 is YYREEE (reference sequence).